The table lists the clone carrying this TCR beta chain with many counts. Its specificity is unknown. Molecular barcoded adaptors covering alpha/delta and beta/gamma chains were used on approximately 400 ng RNA. A single record per CDR3 protein comes from TCRdb applying MiXCR to the reads. Of around 130,000 distinct CDR3 sequences in the sample, 13% were seen once. This sample was taken from a study of read filtering for tumor transcriptome and immune sequencing. The overall study: Among patients, roughly 17 were male and 14 female, aged roughly 40 to 90 (mean approximately 71). Per sample, TCR-region reads ranged about 4.05 to 10.27 million by IR-seq, roughly 80 to 1,300 by RNA-seq. Study outcomes and limitations: Correlation between methods rose after single-read clonotypes were removed.

Sampling of bone marrow took place during active disease in every patient. The CDR3 runs 12 residues. The V and J ends lost 1 base and 7 bases respectively, with 10 bases between them. From germline, CDR1 is SQVTM and CDR2 ANQGSEA. The sample consisted of a population of CD138-negative cells sorted from bone marrow. The receptor was derived from a donor at least 40 years old with multiple myeloma. The chain is built from TRBV29-1 and TRBJ2-5, with D perhaps TRBD1 or TRBD2 (6 bases each). CDR3 DNA sequence: TGCAGCGTTGAAGGGACAGCGGGGACCCAGTACTTC. It encodes CSVEGTAGTQYF.